Shown below are 27 T cell receptor beta chains from a single sample sequenced in a study of cytomegalovirus exposure and HLA in healthy donors. PCR primers comprised 60 Vbeta and 13 Jbeta primers. Assay: immunoSEQ multiplex PCR; the TCRdb copy retains only in-frame clones and omits some. Its table lists 200,000 or so clones. Sequencing input: PBMCs. The receptor source for this set is a girl aged 2 to 9 in good health and CMV-seropositive.

CDR3 sequence reads: CASSSIFGTSGGTSSYEQYF. The DNA of the CDR3 is TGTGCCAGCAGCTCCATATTTGGGACTAGCGGGGGGACTAGCTCCTACGAGCAGTACTTC. The J gene is TRBJ2-7, the V gene TRBV5-4, with TRBD2 matching 15 bases. This CDR3 contains 20 residues. Germline CDR1 is SGHNT and CDR2 is YYREEE (reference sequence). J was trimmed by 0 bases and V by 3 bases; bases with no gene match: 13. The full variable domain, its missing parts supplied by reference TRBV5-4 and TRBJ2-7, is ETGVTQSPTHLIKTRGQQVTLRCSSQSGHNTVSWYQQALGQGPQFIFQYYREEENGRGNFPPRFSGLQFPNYSSELNVNALELDDSALYLCASSSIFGTSGGTSSYEQYFGPGTRLTVT.

V is TRBV4-2 and J is TRBJ1-2; maybe TRBD1 (5 bases). Germline assignment: CDR1 LGHNA and CDR2 YNFKEQ. This CDR3 has 16 residues. V lost 1 base to trimming and J lost 6 bases, with 18 bases between them. CDR3 sequence: CASSQVEDTEWDGYTF. The CDR3, as DNA: TGTGCCAGCAGCCAAGTAGAGGACACTGAGTGGGATGGCTACACCTTC.

V is TRBV11-2 and J is TRBJ2-3; 9 bases are shared with TRBD2. After removal of 3 bases from V and 4 bases from J, the junction contained 5 bases not matched to a gene. Germline V CDR1 and CDR2: SGHAT, FQNNGV. This CDR3 region has 15 residues. CDR3 loop: CASSFSGSGADTQYF. CDR3 DNA: TGTGCCAGCAGCTTTAGCGGGAGTGGCGCAGATACGCAGTATTTT.

J is TRBJ2-1 and V is TRBV7-7; weak D call: TRBD2 (6 bases). This CDR3 region has 15 residues. Germline V gene sequence: CDR1 SSHAT, CDR2 FNYEAQ (reference sequence). Trimming left V 5 bases short and J 7 bases short, with 18 bases between. CDR3 nucleotides: TGTGCCAGCAGCCACCCACCGGGGGAGTGGAATGAGCAGTTCTTC. Translating gives CASSHPPGEWNEQFF.

The rearrangement joins TRBV6-5 to TRBJ2-1, with D possibly TRBD2 on 6 matching bases. The CDR3 consists of 14 residues. Trimming cost V 6 bases and J 5 bases, with 14 bases left between them. Germline-derived CDR1 and CDR2 are MNHEY and SVGAGI. This CDR3 reads CASRSGTRDNEQFF. The CDR3 nucleotides are TGTGCCAGCAGGTCCGGGACTCGAGACAATGAGCAGTTCTTC.

This rearrangement joins TRBV29-1 to TRBJ2-3; 8 bases match TRBD2. The CDR3 extends over 14 amino acids. CDR1 is SQVTM, CDR2 ANQGSEA, per germline. The trim removed 5 bases at V and 0 bases at J, leaving 4 bases unmatched. CDR3 bases: TGCAGCGTTCAAGCTAGCGGGAGCACAGATACGCAGTATTTT. This translates into CSVQASGSTDTQYF.

The rearrangement uses TRBV2 and TRBJ2-7, with 9 nucleotides matching TRBD1. Per germline, CDR1 SNHLY and CDR2 FYNNEI. Losses at the gene ends were 8 bases for V and 4 bases for J; bases not matched to a gene: 6. The CDR3 has 13 residues. As DNA, the CDR3 is TGTGCCAGCCACGGACAGGGGAAGTACGAGCAGTACTTC. This encodes CASHGQGKYEQYF. Full variable domain (missing parts from reference TRBV2 and TRBJ2-7): EPEVTQTPSHQVTQMGQEVILRCVPISNHLYFYWYRQILGQKVEFLVSFYNNEISEKSEIFDDQFSVERPDGSNFTLKIRSTKLEDSAMYFCASHGQGKYEQYFGPGTRLTVT.

The genes are TRBV5-1 and TRBJ2-7; 11 bases agree with TRBD2. CDR1 and CDR2 from the germline V gene are SGHRS and YFSETQ. V lost 1 base, J lost 4 bases, and 4 bases stayed unmatched. CDR3 length: 15 amino acids. DNA of the CDR3: TGCGCCAGCAGCTTGACTAGCGGGAGTGAGTACGAGCAGTACTTC. It codes for CASSLTSGSEYEQYF.

The gene calls are TRBV5-3 and TRBJ2-1; 9 bases are shared with TRBD2. TRBV5-3 is marked as an open reading frame, function uncertain. Losses at the gene ends were 9 bases for V and 8 bases for J; bases not matched to a gene: 9. The CDR3 is 13 amino acids. Written as DNA, the CDR3 is TGTGCCACCCCAATAGCGGGAGAAGATGAGCAGTTCTTC. This encodes CATPIAGEDEQFF.

This sequence joins TRBV19 and TRBJ1-5; maybe TRBD1 (6 bases). CDR1 LNHDA and CDR2 SQIVND come from the germline V gene (reference sequence). The CDR3 covers 15 residues. V was shortened by 3 bases and J by 7 bases, with 16 bases between the two germline ends. For the CDR3, the DNA is TGTGCCAGTAGTATCGTCAGGGGAAGTGAGCAGCCCCAGCATTTT. It yields the protein CASSIVRGSEQPQHF.

The chain is built from TRBV7-8 and TRBJ2-5; D call uncertain. V gave up 2 bases and J gave up 3 bases, with 13 bases separating them. Germline lookup yields CDR1 SGHVS and CDR2 FQNEAQ. This CDR3 is built from 15 residues. CDR3 residues: CASSLSRSGKETQYF. CDR3 in DNA: TGTGCCAGCAGCTTATCTCGGTCAGGAAAAGAGACCCAGTACTTC.

This chain connects TRBV6-5 to TRBJ1-2; 7 positions agree with TRBD1. Germline lookup yields CDR1 MNHEY and CDR2 SVGAGI. Trimming took 7 bases from V and 3 from J; bases not matched to a gene: 11. The length of the CDR3 is 15 residues. The CDR3 DNA is TGTGCCAGCACCAGACGACAGGGCTCGCACTATGGCTACACCTTC. Its protein is CASTRRQGSHYGYTF.

This rearrangement joins TRBV29-1 to TRBJ2-5, with 7 positions matching TRBD1. Trimming cost V 7 bases and J 6 bases; bases outside gene matches: 17. The CDR3 length is 15 residues. The germline V gene encodes CDR1 SQVTM and CDR2 ANQGSEA. Here the CDR3 DNA reads TGCAGCGCCCCGAATCCTCGACAGGGTCAACAGACCCAGTACTTC. Translation gives CSAPNPRQGQQTQYF. The full variable domain, in which reference TRBV29-1 and TRBJ2-5 provide the parts outside the CDR3, is SAVISQKPSRDICQRGTSLTIQCQVDSQVTMMFWYRQQPGQSLTLIATANQGSEATYESGFVIDKFPISRPNLTFSTLTVSNMSPEDSSIYLCSAPNPRQGQQTQYFGPGTRLLVL.

V usage is TRBV6-1 and J usage is TRBJ2-7; 9 bases are shared with TRBD2. The CDR3 length is 14 residues. J lost 3 bases, V lost 3 bases, and 3 bases had no gene match. From germline, CDR1 is MNHNS and CDR2 SASEGT. The DNA of the CDR3 is TGTGCCAGCAGTGAGGGTAGCGGGAGCTACGAGCAGTACTTC. Encoded protein: CASSEGSGSYEQYF.

The J gene is TRBJ1-1, the V gene TRBV5-1; no reliable D call. This CDR3 is 15 amino acids long. Trimming cost V 5 bases and J 4 bases, with 18 bases left between them. CDR1 SGHRS and CDR2 YFSETQ come from the germline V gene. The CDR3 nucleotides are TGCGCCAGCAGTGTCTATTTCGGGAGGAGCACTGAAGCTTTCTTT. Its protein product is CASSVYFGRSTEAFF.

The rearrangement links TRBV25-1 to TRBJ2-2, with D perhaps TRBD1 (5 bases). Trimming removed 1 base from V and 6 bases from J, with 6 bases in between. This CDR3 has 13 amino acids. Germline CDR1 MGHDK, CDR2 SYGVNS. The DNA for the CDR3 is TGTGCCAGCAGTGAATTCAGGGCCGGGGAGCTGTTTTTT. It translates to CASSEFRAGELFF.

The J gene is TRBJ2-2, the V gene TRBV30; TRBD1 matches 9 bases. V shed 5 bases and J 6 bases; nucleotides not matched to a gene: 1. Looked up from germline, CDR1 is GTSNPN and CDR2 is SVGIG (reference sequence). The CDR3 length is 12 residues. The chain's CDR3 is CAWGTGPGELFF. The CDR3 bases are TGTGCCTGGGGGACAGGGCCCGGGGAGCTGTTTTTT.

This sequence joins TRBV7-6 and TRBJ2-3; TRBD2 matches 10 bases. Trimming cost V 4 bases and J 5 bases; bases outside gene matches: 9. Germline V lookup: CDR1 SGHVS, CDR2 FNYEAQ. The length of the CDR3 is 16 residues. The CDR3 protein is CASSSRSGTSEDTQYF. The CDR3 nucleotides read TGTGCCAGCAGCTCACGTAGTGGGACTAGCGAAGATACGCAGTATTTT.

V usage is TRBV29-1 and J usage is TRBJ2-1; 9 nucleotides align to TRBD2. Germline assignment: CDR1 SQVTM and CDR2 ANQGSEA. With 6 bases clipped from V and 10 bases from J, the junction kept 13 bases outside the gene matches. The CDR3 has 14 residues. The CDR3: CSVVPGLAPGEQFF. CDR3 bases: TGCAGCGTGGTCCCGGGACTAGCTCCGGGGGAGCAGTTCTTC.

For the CDR3, the DNA is TGTGCCAGCAGCCCCGGAGGGTCCGGCTACACCTTC. This gives the protein CASSPGGSGYTF. The V and J genes are TRBV7-8 and TRBJ1-2; D ambiguous. The ends were cut back, 5 bases at V and 8 bases at J, with 12 bases in the middle. The CDR3 covers 12 residues. Germline CDR1 and CDR2: SGHVS and FQNEAQ. The full variable domain, in which reference TRBV7-8 and TRBJ1-2 provide the parts outside the CDR3, is GAGVSQSPRYKVAKRGQDVALRCDPISGHVSLFWYQQALGQGPEFLTYFQNEAQLDKSGLPSDRFFAERPEGSVSTLKIQRTQQEDSAVYLCASSPGGSGYTFGSGTRLTVV.

With respect to this clone: This same CDR3 is encoded by further DNA sequences in the sample. This chain uses TRBV7-2 with TRBJ2-7; the match to TRBD1 covers 10 bases. Germline loops: CDR1 SGHTA, CDR2 FQGNSA. V shed 5 bases and J 3 bases; nucleotides not matched to a gene: 10. This CDR3 is 16 amino acids long. The CDR3 DNA reads TGTGCCAGCAGCACAGGACCCGGGACAGGGGTCTACGAGCAGTACTTC. It encodes CASSTGPGTGVYEQYF.

This chain joins TRBV28 and TRBJ2-1; 10 bases align to TRBD1. Germline assignment: CDR1 MDHEN and CDR2 SYDVKM. The V segment lost 6 bases and the J segment 8 bases; nucleotides outside the gene matches: 13. The CDR3 contains 16 residues. CDR3 sequence (DNA): TGTGCCAGCAGCAATGGGGGACAGGGGCGTGAGTATGAGCAGTTCTTC. This codes for CASSNGGQGREYEQFF.

The chain has TRBV19 and TRBJ1-2; possible D gene TRBD1, 5 bases. Germline CDR1 reads LNHDA; CDR2 reads SQIVND (reference sequence). The CDR3 totals 15 residues. With 7 bases removed from V and 2 bases from J, the gap between germline ends came to 17 bases. CDR3 DNA sequence: TGTGCCAGTATGACGGCCGAAGGACACAACTATGGCTACACCTTC. Residues: CASMTAEGHNYGYTF.

The chain has TRBV4-1 and TRBJ1-1; D perhaps matches TRBD1 (5 bases). The CDR3 extends over 13 amino acids. V was trimmed by 0 bases and J by 3 bases, leaving 5 bases between them. Germline-derived CDR1 and CDR2 are MGHRA and YSYEKL. The CDR3 sequence is CASSQDRDTEAFF. Written as DNA, the CDR3 is TGCGCCAGCAGCCAAGACAGGGACACTGAAGCTTTCTTT.

The chain joins TRBV7-9 to TRBJ1-1, with 9 bases that match TRBD1. V was clipped by 5 bases and J by 5 bases; unmatched bases: 9. This CDR3 is built from 15 residues. Germline CDR1 and CDR2: SEHNR and FQNEAQ (reference sequence). The CDR3 reads CASSPSRDRETEAFF. DNA of the CDR3: TGTGCCAGCAGCCCAAGCCGGGACAGGGAGACTGAAGCTTTCTTT.

The V call is TRBV6-5, the J call TRBJ2-5, with 10 nucleotides matching TRBD1. Trimming removed 4 bases from V and 5 bases from J; junction bases left unmatched: 7. The CDR3 consists of 15 residues. The V gene's germline CDR1 is MNHEY and CDR2 SVGAGI. The DNA for the CDR3 is TGTGCCAGCAGTTCTCGGACAGGGGGTTGGGAGACCCAGTACTTC. Residues: CASSSRTGGWETQYF.

The V gene is TRBV28, the J gene TRBJ1-5; D is undetermined. Trimming left V 5 bases short and J 5 bases short, with 7 bases between. The CDR3 is 12 residues long. Looked up from germline, CDR1 is MDHEN and CDR2 is SYDVKM. The CDR3 bases are TGTGCCAGCAGTCACAGTGATCAGCCCCAGCATTTT. It is translated as CASSHSDQPQHF.